These 18 T cell receptor beta chains were all obtained from the same sample, sequenced in a study of early T cells in non-severe SARS-CoV-2 infection. From the 5' RACE reads, TCRdb called clonotypes with MiXCR, one entry per CDR3 protein. The table lists 60,000 to 75,000 distinct CDR3 sequences, about an eighth of them singletons. Source material: whole blood. The receptors were gathered from an adult who was a healthcare worker with PCR-confirmed SARS-CoV-2 infection or an uninfected control (not recorded which).

This clonotype occurred once. The chain carries TRBV12-3 or TRBV12-4 and TRBJ1-2; no clear D gene. V dropped 6 bases and J dropped 5 bases, with 10 bases sitting between them. This CDR3 spans 12 amino acids. Here the CDR3 reads CASRPAEYGYTF. The DNA for the CDR3 is TGTGCCAGCAGACCGGCTGAATATGGCTACACCTTC.

The rearrangement uses TRBV7-2 and TRBJ2-7; possible D gene TRBD1, 6 bases. The germline V gene has CDR1 SGHTA and CDR2 FQGNSA. Trimming removed 2 bases from V and 5 bases from J, with 10 bases in between. This CDR3 region has 13 residues. DNA for the CDR3: TGTGCCAGCAGCTTAACAGGGACCCACGAGCAGTACTTC. Protein sequence: CASSLTGTHEQYF.

This clonotype was seen repeatedly, ten times or more. The rearrangement uses TRBV7-9 and TRBJ2-3, with D perhaps given as TRBD1 or TRBD2 (6 bases each). Trimming removed 5 bases at V and 4 bases at J, with 13 bases between. CDR1 is SEHNR and CDR2 is FQNEAQ in the germline V gene (reference sequence). This CDR3 has 14 amino acids. This CDR3 reads CASSVTGGADTQYF. CDR3 DNA sequence: TGTGCCAGCAGCGTAACCGGGGGCGCAGATACGCAGTATTTT.

This clonotype was detected ten times or more. The V gene is TRBV20-1, the J gene TRBJ1-4, with a possible D match to TRBD1 (5 bases). Trimming took 8 bases from V and 8 from J, leaving 18 bases between them. The V gene's germline CDR1 is DFQATT and CDR2 SNEGSKA (reference sequence). CDR3 length equals 13 residues. CDR3 protein: CSLRRQKGEKLFF. CDR3 nucleotide sequence: TGCAGTCTCCGGAGACAGAAGGGGGAAAAACTGTTTTTT.

The V gene is TRBV6-2 or TRBV6-3, the J gene TRBJ2-7, with D possibly being TRBD1 (5 bases). V was shortened by 4 bases and J by 0 bases, with 7 bases between the two germline ends. The CDR3 has 13 amino acids. CDR1 is MNHEY and CDR2 is SVGEGT in the germline V gene. CDR3 in amino acids: CASSFGHSYEQYF. The CDR3 nucleotides read TGTGCCAGCAGTTTCGGACACTCCTACGAGCAGTACTTC.

The chain employs TRBV6-1 and TRBJ1-1; TRBD1 is a possible D gene (6 bases). The CDR3 runs 14 residues. V shed 5 bases and J shed 1 base, with 11 bases lying between them. CDR1 and CDR2 (germline): MNHNS, SASEGT. The CDR3 sequence is CASSPWTENTEAFF. As DNA, the CDR3 is TGTGCCAGCAGTCCCTGGACAGAGAACACTGAAGCTTTCTTT.

This clonotype was counted ten times or more. The chain recombines TRBV6-5 with TRBJ2-5; 9 nucleotides agree with TRBD1. The CDR3 spans 12 residues. Germline CDR1 reads MNHEY; CDR2 reads SVGAGI. V dropped 6 bases and J dropped 5; count of bases not matched to a gene: 1. The CDR3 nucleotides read TGTGCCAGCAGGGGGACAGGGGAGACCCAGTACTTC. The encoded protein is CASRGTGETQYF.

This clonotype was found a few times. The V gene is TRBV5-4, the J gene TRBJ1-6, with D maybe TRBD1 (6 bases). There are 17 residues in the CDR3. Trimming shortened V by 2 bases and J by 6 bases, and 18 bases separated the two germline ends. In germline, CDR1 is SGHNT, CDR2 YYREEE (reference sequence). The CDR3 loop is CASSLRTADLLNSPLHF. The CDR3 region has the DNA TGTGCCAGCAGCTTACGGACAGCCGACCTTCTTAATTCACCCCTCCACTTT.

The table lists this clonotype with a few counts. The V call is TRBV7-9, the J call TRBJ2-1; 8 bases are shared with TRBD2. The CDR3 spans 14 residues. Trimming cost V 7 bases and J 7 bases; bases outside gene matches: 9. Looked up from germline, CDR1 is SEHNR and CDR2 is FQNEAQ (reference sequence). The DNA for the CDR3 is TGTGCCAGCAACGTGGCGGGAGGAGTGAATGAGCAGTTCTTC. This gives the protein CASNVAGGVNEQFF.

This clonotype was counted at least ten times. The genes are TRBV30 and TRBJ1-2; D not certain. CDR1 and CDR2 from the germline V gene are GTSNPN and SVGIG (reference sequence). Trimming left V 3 bases short and J 2 bases short, with 10 bases between. The CDR3 length is 13 residues. In DNA form, the CDR3 reads TGTGCCTGGAGCCGGAACGGGAACTATGGCTACACCTTC. Protein product: CAWSRNGNYGYTF.

The count of this clonotype is one. The J gene is TRBJ1-1, the V gene TRBV3-1, with unresolved D. V dropped 1 base and J dropped 0 bases, with 12 bases sitting between them. Germline V gene sequence: CDR1 LGHDT, CDR2 YNNKEL (reference sequence). The CDR3 is made up of 16 amino acids. CDR3 residues: CASSQAFERVNTEAFF. The CDR3 nucleotides are TGTGCCAGCAGCCAAGCGTTTGAACGGGTGAACACTGAAGCTTTCTTT.

This clonotype was counted ten times or more. The rearrangement links TRBV7-9 to TRBJ1-1, with D possibly matching TRBD1 (5 bases). Germline CDR1 reads SEHNR; CDR2 reads FQNEAQ (reference sequence). V lost 2 bases to trimming and J lost 8 bases, with 12 bases between them. The CDR3 consists of 13 residues. CDR3 region: CASSLTPGPEAFF. As DNA, the CDR3 is TGTGCCAGCAGCTTAACACCGGGGCCCGAAGCTTTCTTT.

This chain joins TRBV6-6 and TRBJ1-2; the D gene is possibly TRBD1 (5 bases). Germline V CDR1 and CDR2: MNHNY, SVGAGI (reference sequence). V was pared by 8 bases and J by 3 bases, with 13 bases between. This CDR3 contains 13 residues. CDR3 DNA sequence: TGTGCCAGCCCCCCGGGGCCTGACTATGGCTACACCTTC. It specifies CASPPGPDYGYTF.

Ten or more counts support this clonotype. The J gene is TRBJ2-6, the V gene TRBV5-1; 10 nucleotides line up with TRBD1. The junction had 9 bases not matched to a gene; V was cut back by 6 bases and J by 3 bases. Germline V gene lookup returns CDR1 SGHRS and CDR2 YFSETQ. This CDR3 region has 17 residues. CDR3 region: CASKSGTGAGGANVLTF. The CDR3 bases are TGCGCCAGCAAATCCGGGACAGGGGCTGGTGGGGCCAACGTCCTGACTTTC. Variable domain in full (rest from reference TRBV5-1 and TRBJ2-6): KAGVTQTPRYLIKTRGQQVTLSCSPISGHRSVSWYQQTPGQGLQFLFEYFSETQRNKGNFPGRFSGRQFSNSRSEMNVSTLELGDSALYLCASKSGTGAGGANVLTFGAGSRLTVL.

This clonotype appeared a few times. This chain links TRBV24-1 with TRBJ2-7; unclear D gene. CDR1 KGHDR and CDR2 SFDVKD come from the germline V gene. This CDR3 has 14 residues. Trimming cost V 5 bases and J 2 bases, with 12 bases left between them. The CDR3 is CATSAVESPYEQYF. CDR3 nucleotide sequence: TGTGCCACCAGTGCCGTGGAGTCGCCCTACGAGCAGTACTTC.

This clonotype was picked up many times. The rearrangement uses TRBV7-9 and TRBJ2-5, with a tentative D call TRBD1 (6 bases). The CDR3 has 13 amino acids. Trimming pared 1 base from V and 5 bases from J, leaving 8 bases between. The germline V gene encodes CDR1 SEHNR and CDR2 FQNEAQ (reference sequence). The DNA of the CDR3 is TGTGCCAGCAGCTTAGGGGGGCTGGAGACCCAGTACTTC. Translating it yields CASSLGGLETQYF.

The genes are TRBV7-2 and TRBJ2-1; 7 bases agree with TRBD2. CDR1 and CDR2 (germline): SGHTA, FQGNSA. J lost 7 bases, V lost 0 bases, and 6 bases had no gene match. The CDR3 consists of 15 residues. CDR3 amino acids: CASSLAAGSTNEQFF. In nucleotides, the CDR3 is TGTGCCAGCAGCTTAGCAGCGGGGTCTACGAATGAGCAGTTCTTC.

This clonotype was observed a few times. The chain employs TRBV27 and TRBJ2-1, with 7 bases fitting TRBD2. Per germline, CDR1 MNHEY and CDR2 SMNVEV (reference sequence). This CDR3 is built from 15 residues. The junction had 5 bases not matched to a gene; V was cut back by 3 bases and J by 3 bases. The CDR3 DNA sequence: TGTGCCAGCAGTTTGTGGGGGGGGGACTACAATGAGCAGTTCTTC. This codes for CASSLWGGDYNEQFF.